These 10 T cell receptor beta chains came from one sample sequenced in a study of T cells in Graves' hyperthyroidism and ophthalmopathy (dated by TCRdb to the late 2010s). Receptor libraries were prepared by multiplex PCR. Sequencing was performed on an Illumina HiSeq 2000. Amplification of TCR beta CDR3 regions was carried out from RNA transcripts. The TCR CDR3 was subjected to a first round of RT-PCR using the HTBI primer set and the Qiagen OneStep RT-PCR kit. TCRdb trimmed the raw reads at Q25, called clones with MiXCR and kept productive beta chains. Each entry is one CDR3 protein sequence, shown with its most common DNA and genes. The sample table lists hundreds of thousands of distinct CDR3 sequences, 14% of them with a count of one. The biggest ten clones account for roughly a tenth of the sample. The specimen was blood. All receptors derive from a woman between 18 and 29 years old with Graves' hyperthyroidism.

This clonotype was counted many times. The chain carries TRBV15 and TRBJ2-7, with a weak D call TRBD2 (5 bases). Trimming cost V 0 bases and J 6 bases, with 21 bases left between them. The CDR3 spans 17 residues. Germline V gene sequence: CDR1 LNHNV, CDR2 YYDKDF (reference sequence). CDR3 sequence: CATSREEASATVGEQYF. The CDR3 DNA reads as TGTGCCACCAGCAGAGAGGAGGCGAGCGCTACGGTGGGCGAGCAGTACTTC.

This clonotype was seen at least ten times. V gene TRBV25-1 combines with J gene TRBJ1-6; TRBD1 aligns across 7 bases. Germline CDR1 and CDR2: MGHDK and SYGVNS. After removal of 7 bases from V and 7 bases from J, the junction contained 7 bases not matched to a gene. CDR3 length equals 14 residues. This CDR3 is CASTRQGGNSPLHF. The CDR3 DNA reads TGTGCCAGCACCCGACAGGGAGGGAATTCACCCCTCCACTTT. The complete variable domain, with remaining parts taken from reference TRBV25-1 and TRBJ1-6, reads EADIYQTPRYLVIGTGKKITLECSQTMGHDKMYWYQQDPGMELHLIHYSYGVNSTEKGDLSSESTVSRIRTEHFPLTLESARPSHTSQYLCASTRQGGNSPLHFGNGTRLTVT.

V is TRBV19 and J is TRBJ1-1; D is unclear. The germline V and J ends were trimmed by 9 bases and 4 bases, with 15 bases remaining between them. The CDR3 is 13 residues long. Germline V gene data show CDR1 as LNHDA and CDR2 as SQIVND (reference sequence). The CDR3 region has the DNA TGTGCCAGGAGAGGCTCCTGGGGCACTGAAGCTTTCTTT. Translated, it gives CARRGSWGTEAFF.

This clonotype was seen a handful of times. The rearrangement links TRBV6-1 to TRBJ2-3; a weak D match, TRBD2 (6 bases). The CDR3 is 14 residues long. Per the germline V gene, CDR1 is MNHNS and CDR2 is SASEGT. The V gene lost 1 base and the J gene lost 2 bases, with 7 bases spanning the gap. CDR3 sequence reads: CASSEVLATDTQYF. As DNA, the CDR3 is TGTGCCAGCAGTGAAGTACTAGCCACAGATACGCAGTATTTT.

This clonotype was seen at least ten times. V gene TRBV20-1 combines with J gene TRBJ2-7; 7 bases map to TRBD1. Germline trimming cut 5 bases from V and 2 bases from J; bases unmatched to any gene: 6. The CDR3 length is 13 residues. Germline-derived CDR1 and CDR2 are DFQATT and SNEGSKA (reference sequence). The CDR3 region is CSAYRDSTYEQYF. Written as DNA, the CDR3 is TGCAGTGCTTACCGGGACAGCACCTACGAGCAGTACTTC.

The CDR3 DNA reads TGCGCCAGCAGCCAAGTCGGGACAGTTGTTTCGAGTGGTGAAAAACTGTTTTTT. Protein product: CASSQVGTVVSSGEKLFF. The chain is built from TRBV4-1 and TRBJ1-4; 7 nucleotides agree with TRBD1. The trim removed 1 base at V and 7 bases at J, leaving 15 bases unmatched. Germline CDR1 is MGHRA and CDR2 is YSYEKL. The CDR3 totals 18 residues.

This clonotype appeared a few times. The chain employs TRBV4-1 and TRBJ2-2, with 10 bases that match TRBD2. Germline loops: CDR1 MGHRA, CDR2 YSYEKL. This CDR3 comprises 17 residues. V was clipped by 6 bases and J by 4 bases; unmatched bases: 11. The CDR3 region has the DNA TGCGCCAGCAGAAAGGGGCTAGCGGGAGACCCCACCGGGGAGCTGTTTTTT. Translated: CASRKGLAGDPTGELFF.

This clonotype was picked up a small number of times. The rearrangement uses TRBV6-5 and TRBJ2-6; D remains ambiguous. The CDR3 spans 15 residues. Germline CDR1 reads MNHEY; CDR2 reads SVGAGI. V gave up 2 bases and J gave up 2 bases, with 7 bases separating them. The CDR3 reads CASSYPATGANVLTF. CDR3 sequence (DNA): TGTGCCAGCAGTTACCCGGCAACTGGGGCCAACGTCCTGACTTTC.

This chain links TRBV20-1 with TRBJ2-1; TRBD2 matches 10 bases. With V trimmed by 0 bases and J by 4 bases, 6 bases remained unmatched. The CDR3 has 16 residues. In germline, CDR1 is DFQATT, CDR2 SNEGSKA (reference sequence). The CDR3 is CSARDRLAGSYNEQFF. The CDR3 bases are TGCAGTGCTAGAGATCGACTAGCGGGTTCTTACAATGAGCAGTTCTTC.

This clonotype occurred many times. The chain uses TRBV11-2 and TRBJ2-1, with D unresolved. V was pared by 6 bases and J by 5 bases, with 17 bases between. The CDR3 runs 15 residues. Per germline, CDR1 SGHAT and CDR2 FQNNGV. CDR3 nucleotide sequence: TGTGCCAGCAGTCCTTTCCCGGCAGGCGACAATGAGCAGTTCTTC. Amino acid sequence: CASSPFPAGDNEQFF. The full variable domain, in which reference TRBV11-2 and TRBJ2-1 provide the parts outside the CDR3, is EAGVAQSPRYKIIEKRQSVAFWCNPISGHATLYWYQQILGQGPKLLIQFQNNGVVDDSQLPKDRFSAERLKGVDSTLKIQPAKLEDSAVYLCASSPFPAGDNEQFFGPGTRLTVL.